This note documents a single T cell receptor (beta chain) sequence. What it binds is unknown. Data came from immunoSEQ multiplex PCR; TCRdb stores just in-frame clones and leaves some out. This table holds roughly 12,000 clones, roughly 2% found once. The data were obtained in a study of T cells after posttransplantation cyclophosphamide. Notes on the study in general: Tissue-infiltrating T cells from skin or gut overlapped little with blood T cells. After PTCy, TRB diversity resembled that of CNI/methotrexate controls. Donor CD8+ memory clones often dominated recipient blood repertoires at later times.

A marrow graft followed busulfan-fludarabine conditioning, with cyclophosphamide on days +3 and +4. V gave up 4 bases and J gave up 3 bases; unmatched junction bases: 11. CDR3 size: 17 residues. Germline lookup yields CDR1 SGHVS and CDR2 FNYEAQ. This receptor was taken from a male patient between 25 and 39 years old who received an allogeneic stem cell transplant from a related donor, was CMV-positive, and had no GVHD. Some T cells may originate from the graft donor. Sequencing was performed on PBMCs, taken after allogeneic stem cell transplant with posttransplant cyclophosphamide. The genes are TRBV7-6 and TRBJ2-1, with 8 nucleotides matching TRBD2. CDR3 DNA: TGTGCCAGCAGCTCCTACTCCCAGCGGGGGTTCTACAATGAGCAGTTCTTC. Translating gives CASSSYSQRGFYNEQFF.